The 18 T cell receptor beta chains presented below share a single source sample, sequenced in a study of shared clonotypes between healthy human individuals. TCRdb's copy holds only in-frame clones and misses some; the assay was immunoSEQ multiplex PCR. The profile shows about 2 million clones, less than 95% of them singletons. As defined, naive CD8 cells were CD45RO-negative and positively selected for CCR7, with terminally differentiated effector memory CD45RA+ cells excluded. Material for sequencing was naive CD8+ T cells sorted from blood. The receptors were gathered from a man aged 18 to 29 in good health.

The V and J genes are TRBV14 and TRBJ2-7; TRBD2 aligns across 8 bases. CDR1 SGHDN and CDR2 FVKESK come from the germline V gene. J lost 7 bases, V lost 11 bases, and 7 bases had no gene match. CDR3 length: 11 residues. CDR3 bases: TGTGCCTCAGCGGGGGCAGGGGAGCAGTACTTC. Amino acid sequence: CASAGAGEQYF.

This chain joins TRBV9 and TRBJ1-6; D gene uncertain. The CDR3 spans 15 residues. Germline-derived CDR1 and CDR2 are SGDLS and YYNGEE. Trimming pared 0 bases from V and 3 bases from J, leaving 7 bases between. CDR3 coding DNA: TGTGCCAGCAGCGTAGCCGCGGGCTATAATTCACCCCTCCACTTT. It is translated as CASSVAAGYNSPLHF. Filled out from reference TRBV9 and TRBJ1-6, the complete variable domain reads DSGVTQTPKHLITATGQRVTLRCSPRSGDLSVYWYQQSLDQGLQFLIQYYNGEERAKGNILERFSAQQFPDLHSELNLSSLELGDSALYFCASSVAAGYNSPLHFGNGTRLTVT.

The genes are TRBV2 and TRBJ2-7, with TRBD2 matching 15 bases. The germline gives CDR1 SNHLY, CDR2 FYNNEI. V lost 6 bases, J lost 3 bases, and 9 bases stayed unmatched. There are 17 residues in the CDR3. The chain's CDR3 is CASRGGLAGGILYEQYF. The CDR3 region has the DNA TGTGCCAGCAGAGGGGGACTAGCGGGAGGCATCCTCTACGAGCAGTACTTC.

The gene calls are TRBV5-8 and TRBJ1-1, with 8 bases lining up with TRBD1. This CDR3 contains 13 residues. Germline V gene data show CDR1 as SGHTS and CDR2 as YDEGEE. V trimming: 4 bases; J trimming: 3 bases; junction bases outside the gene matches: 2. CDR3 nucleotide sequence: TGTGCCAGCAGCCAACAGGGGGACACTGAAGCTTTCTTT. Translating gives CASSQQGDTEAFF.

The chain couples TRBV7-6 to TRBJ2-3, with D possibly being TRBD1 (5 bases). CDR3 length: 15 amino acids. In germline, CDR1 is SGHVS, CDR2 FNYEAQ. Trimming stripped 6 bases from V and 4 bases from J, with 17 bases between. CDR3 nucleotide sequence: TGTGCCAGCAGGCGTACCATGGCAGGGCCAGATACGCAGTATTTT. It translates to CASRRTMAGPDTQYF. Together with reference TRBV7-6 and TRBJ2-3, the CDR3 gives the full variable domain: GAGVSQSPRYKVTKRGQDVALRCDPISGHVSLYWYRQALGQGPEFLTYFNYEAQQDKSGLPNDRFSAERPEGSISTLTIQRTEQRDSAMYRCASRRTMAGPDTQYFGPGTRLTVL.

This clone has just one count. V gene TRBV15 combines with J gene TRBJ1-2; TRBD1 aligns across 9 bases. Trimming cost V 4 bases and J 6 bases; bases outside gene matches: 6. The CDR3 extends over 14 amino acids. Germline lookup yields CDR1 LNHNV and CDR2 YYDKDF (reference sequence). CDR3 region: CATSTIQGANGYTF. CDR3 coding DNA: TGTGCCACCAGCACGATACAGGGGGCAAATGGCTACACCTTC.

The CDR3 region is CATSRTPGHNEAFF. DNA of the CDR3: TGTGCCACCAGCAGAACTCCGGGACACAATGAAGCTTTCTTT. The V and J genes are TRBV15 and TRBJ1-1; TRBD1 is a possible D gene (6 bases). This CDR3 is 14 amino acids long. V dropped 2 bases and J dropped 7 bases, with 14 bases sitting between them. Germline V CDR1 and CDR2: LNHNV, YYDKDF (reference sequence).

DNA for the CDR3: TGCGCCAGCAGCCAAGAATACCGGATCTCTGGAAACACCATATATTTT. Protein sequence: CASSQEYRISGNTIYF. The V call is TRBV4-1, the J call TRBJ1-3, with no clear D. Trimming stripped 0 bases from V and 0 bases from J, with 9 bases between. Germline CDR1 reads MGHRA; CDR2 reads YSYEKL. This CDR3 has 16 amino acids.

This clone was detected once. This chain joins TRBV7-9 and TRBJ2-7; weak D call: TRBD2 (7 bases). The CDR3 extends over 14 amino acids. Trimming pared 5 bases from V and 2 bases from J, leaving 13 bases between. CDR1 is SEHNR and CDR2 is FQNEAQ in the germline V gene (reference sequence). The CDR3 loop is CASSPGAGAYEQYF. CDR3 DNA sequence: TGTGCCAGCAGCCCGGGGGCGGGGGCCTACGAGCAGTACTTC.

The chain joins TRBV11-2 to TRBJ2-5; D could derive from TRBD1 or TRBD2 (5 bases each). The CDR3 sequence is 13 residues long. Trimming cost V 2 bases and J 3 bases, with 7 bases left between them. CDR1 and CDR2 (germline): SGHAT, FQNNGV. CDR3 nucleotides: TGTGCCAGCAGCTTACGGGACGAAGAGACCCAGTACTTC. Amino acids: CASSLRDEETQYF.

The rearrangement joins TRBV4-3 to TRBJ2-1; a weak D match, TRBD2 (5 bases). The germline V and J ends were trimmed by 0 bases and 7 bases, with 10 bases remaining between them. The CDR3 is made up of 14 amino acids. Germline V gene data show CDR1 as LGHNA and CDR2 as YSLEER. In DNA, the CDR3 is TGCGCCAGCAGCCAAGAGCTAGCATGGAATGAGCAGTTCTTC. Protein sequence: CASSQELAWNEQFF.

This chain links TRBV4-1 with TRBJ2-1; 7 bases fit TRBD2. Trimming cost V 6 bases and J 4 bases; bases outside gene matches: 6. Germline CDR1 is MGHRA and CDR2 is YSYEKL. CDR3 size: 14 residues. The CDR3 spells CASRTSAVYNEQFF. Written as DNA, the CDR3 is TGCGCCAGCAGAACTAGCGCGGTTTACAATGAGCAGTTCTTC.

V and J are TRBV18 and TRBJ2-2; D not certain. The CDR3 totals 14 residues. The germline V gene has CDR1 KGHSH and CDR2 LQKENI. V lost 5 bases and J 1 base, leaving 8 bases between the germline ends. The CDR3 protein is CASSEWENTGELFF. CDR3 coding DNA: TGTGCCAGCTCAGAGTGGGAGAACACCGGGGAGCTGTTTTTT.

The CDR3 DNA follows: TGTGCCAGCAGTCCGTCCGGGGGGCAAGTCAATCAGCCCCAGCATTTT. It translates to CASSPSGGQVNQPQHF. The J gene is TRBJ1-5, the V gene TRBV27; tentatively, D is TRBD1 (6 bases). Trimming pared 5 bases from V and 3 bases from J, leaving 17 bases between. This CDR3 is built from 16 residues. Germline loops: CDR1 MNHEY, CDR2 SMNVEV (reference sequence).

V gene TRBV27 combines with J gene TRBJ1-2, with 10 positions matching TRBD1. Germline V lookup: CDR1 MNHEY, CDR2 SMNVEV (reference sequence). V shed 8 bases and J 4 bases; nucleotides not matched to a gene: 7. This CDR3 contains 14 residues. The CDR3 reads CASADWTGGYGYTF. DNA of the CDR3: TGTGCCAGCGCAGATTGGACAGGGGGCTATGGCTACACCTTC.

This clone was seen just once. The chain joins TRBV4-3 to TRBJ2-7, with D hard to call. The V end was cut by 1 base, the J end by 0 bases, with 7 bases between. This CDR3 is built from 14 residues. Germline lookup yields CDR1 LGHNA and CDR2 YSLEER. CDR3 protein: CASSQAWSSYEQYF. The CDR3 DNA reads as TGCGCCAGCAGCCAAGCATGGAGCTCCTACGAGCAGTACTTC.

In this sample, this clone turned up a few times. In the same sample, other DNA sequences code for this CDR3. The chain employs TRBV30 and TRBJ2-6; D remains ambiguous. Germline V gene lookup returns CDR1 GTSNPN and CDR2 SVGIG (reference sequence). V was trimmed by 0 bases and J by 1 base, leaving 4 bases between them. This CDR3 spans 14 amino acids. The CDR3 here is CAWSVGSGANVLTF. For the CDR3, the DNA is TGTGCCTGGAGTGTGGGGTCTGGGGCCAACGTCCTGACTTTC.

The genes are TRBV9 and TRBJ2-5, with 9 bases identical to TRBD2. Germline CDR1 is SGDLS and CDR2 is YYNGEE. Losses at the gene ends were 4 bases for V and 1 base for J; bases not matched to a gene: 8. The CDR3 sequence is 16 residues long. This CDR3 is CASSPPIAGAQETQYF. The DNA for the CDR3 is TGTGCCAGCAGCCCACCAATAGCGGGAGCCCAAGAGACCCAGTACTTC.